This TCR beta chain was identified in a study of T cell changes during pregnancy in multiple sclerosis. Trimming pared 1 base from V and 4 bases from J, leaving 4 bases between. This CDR3 region has 12 residues. Germline CDR1 MGHRA, CDR2 YSYEKL. Sequencing used immunoSEQ multiplex PCR; TCRdb keeps in-frame clones, though not all of them. This sample carries tens of thousands of clones, 94% of them seen once, and the ten largest clones take about 0.8%. This TCR derives from a female donor with multiple sclerosis, enrolled in a pregnancy study. This specimen was peripheral blood, taken in the third trimester of pregnancy. The rearrangement joins TRBV4-1 to TRBJ1-1; D is unclear. CDR3 nucleotides: TGCGCCAGCAGCCAAGGGGCCACTGAAGCTTTCTTT. This sequence encodes CASSQGATEAFF.